This T cell receptor (beta chain) was captured in a study of blood T cell repertoires in COVID-19. About the study: T cells, B-cell-depleted T cells, or PBMCs supplied cDNA or gDNA.

The CDR3 is made up of 20 amino acids. Germline-derived CDR1 and CDR2 are SGHDN and FVKESK. After removal of 1 base from V and 4 bases from J, the junction contained 18 bases not matched to a gene. Produced via immunoSEQ multiplex PCR; TCRdb's table is partial and in-frame only. The repertoire consists of roughly 200,000 clones, with around 86% occurring once and the leading ten covering roughly 6.7%. The sample comprised peripheral blood. The chain joins TRBV14 to TRBJ2-2; TRBD2 aligns across 7 bases. The clonotype comes from a man in his forties with acute or convalescent COVID-19. In DNA, the CDR3 is TGTGCCAGCAGCCAAGTTGGGGGGGTTGGGTTTTCGGGTAGCACCGGGGAGCTGTTTTTT. Protein: CASSQVGGVGFSGSTGELFF.